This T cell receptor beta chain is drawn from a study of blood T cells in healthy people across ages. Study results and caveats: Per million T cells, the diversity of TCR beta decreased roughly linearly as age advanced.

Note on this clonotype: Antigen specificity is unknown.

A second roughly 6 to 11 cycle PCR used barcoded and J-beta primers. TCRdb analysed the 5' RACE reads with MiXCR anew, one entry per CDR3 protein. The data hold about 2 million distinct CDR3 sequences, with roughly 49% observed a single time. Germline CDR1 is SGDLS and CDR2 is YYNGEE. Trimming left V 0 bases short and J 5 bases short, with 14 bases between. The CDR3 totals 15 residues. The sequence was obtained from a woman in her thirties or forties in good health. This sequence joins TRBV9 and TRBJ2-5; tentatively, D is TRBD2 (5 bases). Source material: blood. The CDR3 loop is CASSVATHSDETQYF. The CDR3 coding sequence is TGTGCCAGCAGCGTAGCAACCCATAGCGATGAGACCCAGTACTTC.